The 13 T cell receptor beta chains presented below share a single source sample, sequenced in a study of T-cell reconstitution after alpha-beta-depleted transplantation in children (dated by TCRdb to the mid-2010s). The treatment or condition label here, explained by the study, means: allogeneic hematopoietic cell transplantation with graft depleted of TCRalphabeta T cells and CD19 B cells. Preparation of the library involved PCR. Sequenced using an Illumina HiSeq 2500. TCR libraries were prepared with molecular barcoding, using unique molecular identifiers to normalize TCRbeta repertoire quantification. Using fastp trimming at Q25 and MiXCR clonotype assembly, TCRdb reanalyzed the public sequencing data and kept in-frame beta chains. Rows with a matching CDR3 protein are joined into one entry that keeps the most common DNA and genes. The sample records 700,000 to 950,000 distinct CDR3 sequences, 15% to 20% of which are singletons. Roughly 5% of the sample comes from the top ten.

The sequencing here drew on PBMCs, mostly from graft donor cells, taken 360 days after TCRalphabeta/CD19-depleted stem cell transplant. The receptors come from a male patient between 10 and 17 years old who had a stem cell transplant for acute lymphoblastic leukemia, so the T cells may come from the graft donor.

This clonotype was counted only a few times. V is TRBV6-5 and J is TRBJ1-2; D call uncertain. V gave up 0 bases and J gave up 8 bases, with 7 bases separating them. The CDR3 length is 12 residues. The germline V gene has CDR1 MNHEY and CDR2 SVGAGI. CDR3 sequence: CASSYSAAGYTF. CDR3 DNA sequence: TGTGCCAGCAGTTACTCGGCGGCGGGCTACACCTTC.

This clonotype has at least ten counts. This rearrangement joins TRBV5-1 to TRBJ2-3; D might be TRBD1 (5 bases). V was trimmed by 0 bases and J by 2 bases, leaving 10 bases between them. Germline V gene data show CDR1 as SGHRS and CDR2 as YFSETQ. This CDR3 comprises 15 residues. This chain's CDR3 is CASSLDSGLTDTQYF. The CDR3 nucleotides are TGCGCCAGCAGCTTGGACTCAGGGCTCACAGATACGCAGTATTTT. Variable domain in full (rest from reference TRBV5-1 and TRBJ2-3): KAGVTQTPRYLIKTRGQQVTLSCSPISGHRSVSWYQQTPGQGLQFLFEYFSETQRNKGNFPGRFSGRQFSNSRSEMNVSTLELGDSALYLCASSLDSGLTDTQYFGPGTRLTVL.

This clonotype showed up just a few times. The chain uses TRBV30 and TRBJ1-5, with D maybe TRBD1 (5 bases). V was clipped by 4 bases and J by 7 bases, with 17 bases between them. Germline V gives CDR1 GTSNPN, CDR2 SVGIG (reference sequence). This CDR3 spans 14 amino acids. The CDR3 DNA follows: TGTGCCTGGACTCGGTCAGGGCTAGGCCAGCCCCAGCATTTT. This sequence encodes CAWTRSGLGQPQHF.

The genes are TRBV6-2 or TRBV6-3 and TRBJ2-7; 11 nucleotides align to TRBD2. J was trimmed by 4 bases and V by 5 bases; bases with no gene match: 7. Germline V gene data show CDR1 as MNHEY and CDR2 as SVGEGT. The CDR3 contains 15 residues. The CDR3 reads CASSPLAGDTYEQYF. Written as DNA, the CDR3 is TGTGCCAGCAGTCCACTAGCGGGAGATACATACGAGCAGTACTTC.

This clonotype was observed at least ten times. The chain uses TRBV25-1 and TRBJ2-3; 8 nucleotides line up with TRBD1. Per germline, CDR1 MGHDK and CDR2 SYGVNS. With 3 bases clipped from V and 5 bases from J, the junction kept 4 bases outside the gene matches. The CDR3 has 14 amino acids. CDR3 loop: CASSDSGGLDTQYF. DNA of the CDR3: TGTGCCAGCAGTGATTCAGGGGGCTTAGATACGCAGTATTTT.

The chain carries TRBV5-5 and TRBJ2-5, with 13 bases matching TRBD2. This CDR3 region has 17 residues. The germline V gene has CDR1 SGHKS and CDR2 YYEKEE (reference sequence). V dropped 4 bases and J dropped 5; count of bases not matched to a gene: 11. The CDR3 nucleotides read TGTGCCAGCAGCGCAGGACTAGCGGGAGCTAATGCGGAGACCCAGTACTTC. Translated, it gives CASSAGLAGANAETQYF.

The chain uses TRBV6-5 and TRBJ2-7; 7 bases line up with TRBD1. CDR3 length equals 14 residues. The junction had 9 bases not matched to a gene; V was cut back by 8 bases and J by 2 bases. Germline CDR1 MNHEY, CDR2 SVGAGI. The CDR3 DNA reads TGTGCCAGCGCTCTCGAAGGGGGCCCCTACGAGCAGTACTTC. Translation gives CASALEGGPYEQYF.

The chain combines TRBV5-1 with TRBJ2-7, with D tentatively TRBD1 (6 bases). The V end was cut by 0 bases, the J end by 5 bases, with 15 bases between. The CDR3 extends over 15 amino acids. Per germline, CDR1 SGHRS and CDR2 YFSETQ. CDR3 bases: TGCGCCAGCAGCTTGGGGCAGGGGCTGGGACACGAGCAGTACTTC. Its translation: CASSLGQGLGHEQYF.

The CDR3 reads CASSFLWPRAYNEQFF. The CDR3 DNA follows: TGTGCCAGCAGTTTTCTTTGGCCCCGGGCTTACAATGAGCAGTTCTTC. The genes are TRBV27 and TRBJ2-1; D is ambiguous. This CDR3 comprises 16 residues. Trimming took off 3 bases at V and 4 bases at J, with 16 bases between the two ends. Germline CDR1 and CDR2: MNHEY and SMNVEV (reference sequence).

This clonotype has more than one count but fewer than ten. The chain couples TRBV12-3 or TRBV12-4 to TRBJ2-2; 8 nucleotides match TRBD1. J was trimmed by 3 bases and V by 6 bases; bases with no gene match: 0. CDR3 length: 13 residues. This CDR3 reads CASRDRDTGELFF. Here the CDR3 DNA reads TGTGCCAGCAGGGACAGGGACACCGGGGAGCTGTTTTTT.

This chain joins TRBV7-2 and TRBJ2-1; 9 bases fit TRBD2. The ends lost 5 bases at V and 8 bases at J; junction bases unmatched: 10. Germline V gene data show CDR1 as SGHTA and CDR2 as FQGNSA. CDR3 length equals 15 residues. The CDR3 loop is CASSPIAGVIYEQFF. CDR3 coding DNA: TGTGCCAGCAGCCCGATAGCGGGAGTCATATATGAGCAGTTCTTC.

The chain links TRBV20-1 to TRBJ2-3; D may be TRBD2 (5 bases). The V gene's germline CDR1 is DFQATT and CDR2 SNEGSKA (reference sequence). This CDR3 contains 15 residues. V was pared by 0 bases and J by 0 bases, with 10 bases between. The CDR3 region has the DNA TGCAGTGCTAGAGATCGGTGGACTAGCACAGATACGCAGTATTTT. Its protein is CSARDRWTSTDTQYF.

The chain links TRBV5-1 to TRBJ2-2; D may be TRBD2 (6 bases). This CDR3 spans 15 amino acids. Germline assignment: CDR1 SGHRS and CDR2 YFSETQ. Trimming pared 0 bases from V and 6 bases from J, leaving 12 bases between. The CDR3 sequence is CASSLGLGWPGELFF. The CDR3 DNA reads as TGCGCCAGCAGCTTGGGACTAGGCTGGCCCGGGGAGCTGTTTTTT.